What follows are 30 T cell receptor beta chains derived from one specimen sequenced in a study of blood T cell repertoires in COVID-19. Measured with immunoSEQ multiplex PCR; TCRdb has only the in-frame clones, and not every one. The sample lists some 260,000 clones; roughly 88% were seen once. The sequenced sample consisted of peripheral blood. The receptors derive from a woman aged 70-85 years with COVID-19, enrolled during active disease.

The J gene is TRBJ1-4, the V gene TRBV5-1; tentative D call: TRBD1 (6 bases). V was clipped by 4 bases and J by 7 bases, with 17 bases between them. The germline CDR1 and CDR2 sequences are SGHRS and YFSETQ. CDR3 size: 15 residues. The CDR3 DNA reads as TGCGCCAGCAGCACTCAGGCAGGGGCCCTTGAAAAACTGTTTTTT. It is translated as CASSTQAGALEKLFF.

CDR3 residues: CASSLALGQGGQPQHF. The CDR3 DNA is TGTGCCAGCAGCTTGGCCCTGGGACAGGGGGGTCAGCCCCAGCATTTT. The chain recombines TRBV5-5 with TRBJ1-5; TRBD1 matches 11 bases. Trimming at V came to 0 bases and at J to 6 bases, leaving 5 bases not matched to a gene. CDR1 and CDR2 (germline): SGHKS, YYEKEE (reference sequence). The CDR3 has 16 amino acids.

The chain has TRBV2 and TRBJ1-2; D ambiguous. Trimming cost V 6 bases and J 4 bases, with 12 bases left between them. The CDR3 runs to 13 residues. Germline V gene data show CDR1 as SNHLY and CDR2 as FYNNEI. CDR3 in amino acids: CASSAVPAYGYTF. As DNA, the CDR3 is TGTGCCAGCAGCGCGGTACCGGCCTATGGCTACACCTTC.

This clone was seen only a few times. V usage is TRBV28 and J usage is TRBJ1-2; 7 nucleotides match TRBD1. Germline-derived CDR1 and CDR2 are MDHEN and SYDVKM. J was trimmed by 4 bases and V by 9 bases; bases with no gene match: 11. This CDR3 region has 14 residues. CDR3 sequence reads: CASSLRDSRYGYTF. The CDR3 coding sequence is TGTGCCAGTAGCCTCCGGGACAGCCGCTATGGCTACACCTTC.

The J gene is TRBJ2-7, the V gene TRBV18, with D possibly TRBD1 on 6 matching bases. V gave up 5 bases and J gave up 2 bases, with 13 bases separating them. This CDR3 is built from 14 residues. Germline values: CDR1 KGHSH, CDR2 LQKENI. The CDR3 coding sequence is TGTGCCAGCTCAGGGGGCAGGGTTCCCTACGAGCAGTACTTC. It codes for CASSGGRVPYEQYF.

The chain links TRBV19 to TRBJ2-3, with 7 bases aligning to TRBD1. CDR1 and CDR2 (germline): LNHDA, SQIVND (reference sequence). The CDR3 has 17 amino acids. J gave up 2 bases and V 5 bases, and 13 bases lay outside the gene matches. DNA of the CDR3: TGTGCCAGTAGTCGCTCCCCGACAGGGCTGAACACAGATACGCAGTATTTT. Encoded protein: CASSRSPTGLNTDTQYF.

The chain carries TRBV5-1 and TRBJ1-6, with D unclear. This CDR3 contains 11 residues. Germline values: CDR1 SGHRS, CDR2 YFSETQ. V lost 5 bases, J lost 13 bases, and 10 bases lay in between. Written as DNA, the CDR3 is TGCGCCAGCAGTTCCATGGGCCCCCTCCACTTT. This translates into CASSSMGPLHF.

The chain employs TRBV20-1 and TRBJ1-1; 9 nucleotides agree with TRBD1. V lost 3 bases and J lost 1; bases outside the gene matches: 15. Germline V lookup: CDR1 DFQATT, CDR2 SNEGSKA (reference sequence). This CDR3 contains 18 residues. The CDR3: CSASRSGQGNFGNTEAFF. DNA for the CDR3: TGCAGTGCTAGTCGAAGCGGACAGGGGAATTTCGGGAACACTGAAGCTTTCTTT.

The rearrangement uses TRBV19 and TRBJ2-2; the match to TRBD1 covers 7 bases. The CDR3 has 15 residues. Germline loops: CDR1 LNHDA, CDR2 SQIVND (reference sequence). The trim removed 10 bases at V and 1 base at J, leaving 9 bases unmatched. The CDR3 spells CATRSQGVNTGELFF. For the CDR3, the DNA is TGTGCCACACGTAGCCAGGGGGTGAACACCGGGGAGCTGTTTTTT. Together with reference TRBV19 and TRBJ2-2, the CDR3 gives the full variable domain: DGGITQSPKYLFRKEGQNVTLSCEQNLNHDAMYWYRQDPGQGLRLIYYSQIVNDFQKGDIAEGYSVSREKKESFPLTVTSAQKNPTAFYLCATRSQGVNTGELFFGEGSRLTVL.

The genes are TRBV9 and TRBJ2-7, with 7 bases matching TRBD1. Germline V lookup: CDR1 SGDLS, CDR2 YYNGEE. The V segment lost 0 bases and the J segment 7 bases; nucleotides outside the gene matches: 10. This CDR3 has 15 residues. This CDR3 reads CASSVGPQGVREQYF. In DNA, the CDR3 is TGTGCCAGCAGCGTAGGCCCCCAGGGGGTGAGAGAGCAGTACTTC.

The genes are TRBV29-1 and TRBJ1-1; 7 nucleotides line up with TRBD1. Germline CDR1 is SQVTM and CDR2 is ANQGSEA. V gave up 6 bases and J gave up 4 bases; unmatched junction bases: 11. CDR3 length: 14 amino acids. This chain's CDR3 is CSVGVTGTPTEAFF. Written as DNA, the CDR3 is TGCAGCGTGGGGGTGACAGGGACCCCCACTGAAGCTTTCTTT.

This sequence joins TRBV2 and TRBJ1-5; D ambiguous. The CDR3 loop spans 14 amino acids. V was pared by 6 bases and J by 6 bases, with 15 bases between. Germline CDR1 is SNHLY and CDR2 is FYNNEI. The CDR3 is CASRLREQGQPQHF. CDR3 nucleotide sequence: TGTGCCAGCAGACTTAGGGAGCAAGGTCAGCCCCAGCATTTT.

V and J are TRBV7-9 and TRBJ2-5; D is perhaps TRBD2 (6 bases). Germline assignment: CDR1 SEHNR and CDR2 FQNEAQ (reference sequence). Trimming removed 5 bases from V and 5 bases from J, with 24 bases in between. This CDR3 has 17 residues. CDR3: CASSGGVRTSNSETQYF. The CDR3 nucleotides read TGTGCCAGCAGCGGAGGAGTCAGAACTAGCAACTCGGAGACCCAGTACTTC.

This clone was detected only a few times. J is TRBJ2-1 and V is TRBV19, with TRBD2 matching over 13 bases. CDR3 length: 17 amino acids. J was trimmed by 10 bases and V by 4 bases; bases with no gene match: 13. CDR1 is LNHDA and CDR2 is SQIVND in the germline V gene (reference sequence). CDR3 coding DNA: TGTGCCAGTAGTACTCACCCTGGGACTAGCGGGGTCCGGGAGCAGTTCTTC. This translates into CASSTHPGTSGVREQFF.

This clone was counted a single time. CDR3 amino acids: CASSERDDRGGSYEQYF. The CDR3, as DNA: TGTGCCAGCAGTGAAAGGGATGACAGGGGAGGATCCTACGAGCAGTACTTC. J is TRBJ2-7 and V is TRBV6-1; 8 positions agree with TRBD1. The germline V gene has CDR1 MNHNS and CDR2 SASEGT. V gave up 2 bases and J gave up 1 base; unmatched junction bases: 10. This CDR3 has 17 amino acids.

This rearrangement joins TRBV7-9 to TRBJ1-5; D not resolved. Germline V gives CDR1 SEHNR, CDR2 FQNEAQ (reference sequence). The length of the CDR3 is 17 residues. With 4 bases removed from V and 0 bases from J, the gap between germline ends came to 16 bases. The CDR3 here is CASSSTLRHFSNQPQHF. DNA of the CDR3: TGTGCCAGCAGCTCCACACTTCGACATTTTAGCAATCAGCCCCAGCATTTT.

CDR3 residues: CASSWGDAYEQYF. The CDR3 nucleotides read TGTGCCAGCAGCTGGGGGGATGCGTACGAGCAGTACTTC. This chain joins TRBV28 and TRBJ2-7; TRBD2 might be the D (6 bases). Deletions cut 6 bases from V and 4 bases from J, with 13 bases between. The CDR3 is 13 residues long. Germline values: CDR1 MDHEN, CDR2 SYDVKM.

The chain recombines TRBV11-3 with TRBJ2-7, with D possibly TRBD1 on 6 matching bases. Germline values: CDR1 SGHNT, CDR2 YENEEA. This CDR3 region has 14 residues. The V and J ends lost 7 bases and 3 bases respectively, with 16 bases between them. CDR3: CASTPGGAIYEQYF. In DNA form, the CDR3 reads TGTGCCAGCACCCCTGGGGGCGCGATCTACGAGCAGTACTTC.

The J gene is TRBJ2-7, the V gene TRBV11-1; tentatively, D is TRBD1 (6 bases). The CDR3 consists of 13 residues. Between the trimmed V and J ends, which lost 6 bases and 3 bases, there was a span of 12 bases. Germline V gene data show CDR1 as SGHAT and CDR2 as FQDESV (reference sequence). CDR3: CASRSTGVYEQYF. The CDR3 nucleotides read TGTGCCAGCAGATCGACAGGAGTCTACGAGCAGTACTTC.

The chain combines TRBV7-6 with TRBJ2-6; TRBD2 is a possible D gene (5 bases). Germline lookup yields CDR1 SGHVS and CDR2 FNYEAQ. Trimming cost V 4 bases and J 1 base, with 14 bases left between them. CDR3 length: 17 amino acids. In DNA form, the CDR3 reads TGTGCCAGCAGCTCCGTAAGCCGAGGGTCTGGGGCCAACGTCCTGACTTTC. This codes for CASSSVSRGSGANVLTF.

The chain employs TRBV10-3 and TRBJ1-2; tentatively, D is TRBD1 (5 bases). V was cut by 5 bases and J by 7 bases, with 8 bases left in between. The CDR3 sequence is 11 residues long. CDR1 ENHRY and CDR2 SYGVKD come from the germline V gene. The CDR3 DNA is TGTGCCATCAGTAGGGACTCTGGCTACACCTTC. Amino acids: CAISRDSGYTF.

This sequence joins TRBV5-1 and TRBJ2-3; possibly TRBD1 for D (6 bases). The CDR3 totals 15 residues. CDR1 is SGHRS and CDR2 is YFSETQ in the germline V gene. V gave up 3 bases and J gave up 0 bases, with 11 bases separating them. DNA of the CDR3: TGCGCCAGCAGCTCCGGACAGACTAGCACAGATACGCAGTATTTT. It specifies CASSSGQTSTDTQYF.

The CDR3: CASRRQGAPYGYTF. The DNA for the CDR3 is TGTGCCAGCAGGCGACAGGGGGCCCCCTATGGCTACACCTTC. The chain links TRBV6-5 to TRBJ1-2; 10 bases are shared with TRBD1. V was pared by 6 bases and J by 4 bases, with 5 bases of the junction left unmatched. This CDR3 contains 14 residues. The germline V gene has CDR1 MNHEY and CDR2 SVGAGI.

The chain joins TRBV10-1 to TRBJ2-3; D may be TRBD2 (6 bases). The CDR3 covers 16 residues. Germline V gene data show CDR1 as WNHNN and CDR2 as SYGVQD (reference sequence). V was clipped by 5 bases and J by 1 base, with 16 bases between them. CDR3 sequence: CASSLRPGLRTDTQYF. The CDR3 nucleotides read TGCGCCAGCAGTCTACGACCGGGACTTCGCACAGATACGCAGTATTTT.

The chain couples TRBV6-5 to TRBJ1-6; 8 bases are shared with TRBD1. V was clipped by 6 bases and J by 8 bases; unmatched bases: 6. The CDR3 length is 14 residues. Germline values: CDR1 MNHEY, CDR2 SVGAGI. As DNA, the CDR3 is TGTGCCAGCAGCCTACAGGGGGATTATTCACCCCTCCACTTT. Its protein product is CASSLQGDYSPLHF.

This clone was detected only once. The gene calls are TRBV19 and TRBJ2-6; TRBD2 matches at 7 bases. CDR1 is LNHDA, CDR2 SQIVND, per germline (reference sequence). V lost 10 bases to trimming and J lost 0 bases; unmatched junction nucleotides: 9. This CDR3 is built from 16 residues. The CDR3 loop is CATEGAGFSGANVLTF. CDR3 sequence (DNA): TGTGCCACCGAGGGAGCGGGATTCTCTGGGGCCAACGTCCTGACTTTC.

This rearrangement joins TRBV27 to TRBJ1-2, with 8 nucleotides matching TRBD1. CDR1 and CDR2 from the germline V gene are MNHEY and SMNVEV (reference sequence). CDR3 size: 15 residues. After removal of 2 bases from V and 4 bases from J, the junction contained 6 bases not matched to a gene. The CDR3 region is CASSLNHDRGYGYTF. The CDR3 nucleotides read TGTGCCAGCAGTTTAAACCACGACAGGGGCTATGGCTACACCTTC.

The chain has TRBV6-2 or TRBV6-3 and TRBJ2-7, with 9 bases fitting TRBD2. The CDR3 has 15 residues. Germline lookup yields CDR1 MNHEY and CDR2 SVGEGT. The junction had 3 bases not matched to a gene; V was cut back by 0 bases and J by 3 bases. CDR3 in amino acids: CASSYSTAGGYEQYF. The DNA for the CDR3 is TGTGCCAGCAGTTACTCGACAGCGGGGGGCTACGAGCAGTACTTC.

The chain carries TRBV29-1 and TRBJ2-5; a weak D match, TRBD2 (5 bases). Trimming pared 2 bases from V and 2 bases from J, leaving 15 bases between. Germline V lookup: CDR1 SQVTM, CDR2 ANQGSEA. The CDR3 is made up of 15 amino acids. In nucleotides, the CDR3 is TGCAGCGTTGAACCCCAGGACTTCCCTCAAGAGACCCAGTACTTC. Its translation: CSVEPQDFPQETQYF.

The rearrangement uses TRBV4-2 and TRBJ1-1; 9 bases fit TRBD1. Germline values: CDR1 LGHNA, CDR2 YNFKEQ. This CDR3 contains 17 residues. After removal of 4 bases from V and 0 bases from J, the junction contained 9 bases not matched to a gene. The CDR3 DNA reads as TGTGCCAGCAGCCGAGGACAGGGGACCCACATGAACACTGAAGCTTTCTTT. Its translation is CASSRGQGTHMNTEAFF.